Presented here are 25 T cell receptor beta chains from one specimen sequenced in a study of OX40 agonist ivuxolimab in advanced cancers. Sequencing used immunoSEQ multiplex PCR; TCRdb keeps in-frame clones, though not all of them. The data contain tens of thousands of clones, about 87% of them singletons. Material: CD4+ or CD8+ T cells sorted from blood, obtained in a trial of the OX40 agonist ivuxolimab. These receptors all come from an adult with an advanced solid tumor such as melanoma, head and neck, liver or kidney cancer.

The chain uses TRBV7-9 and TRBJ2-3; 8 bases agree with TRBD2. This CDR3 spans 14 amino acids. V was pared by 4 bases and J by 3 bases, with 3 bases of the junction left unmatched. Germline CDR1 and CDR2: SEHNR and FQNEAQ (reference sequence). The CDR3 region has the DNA TGTGCCAGCAGCTCCGGGAGGGCGACAGATACGCAGTATTTT. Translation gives CASSSGRATDTQYF.

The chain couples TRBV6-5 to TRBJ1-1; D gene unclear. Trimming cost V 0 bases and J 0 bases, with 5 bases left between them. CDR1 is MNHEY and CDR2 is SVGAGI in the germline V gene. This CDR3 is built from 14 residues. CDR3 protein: CASSYSAMNTEAFF. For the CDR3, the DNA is TGTGCCAGCAGTTACTCCGCGATGAACACTGAAGCTTTCTTT.

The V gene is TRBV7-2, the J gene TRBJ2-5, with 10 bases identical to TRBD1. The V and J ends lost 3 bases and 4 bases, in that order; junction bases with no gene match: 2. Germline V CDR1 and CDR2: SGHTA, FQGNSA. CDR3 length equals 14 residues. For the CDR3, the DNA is TGTGCCAGCAGCTTTGACAGGGGGCGAGAGACCCAGTACTTC. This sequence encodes CASSFDRGRETQYF. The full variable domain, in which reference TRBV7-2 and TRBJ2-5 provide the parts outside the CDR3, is GAGVSQSPSNKVTEKGKDVELRCDPISGHTALYWYRQSLGQGLEFLIYFQGNSAPDKSGLPSDRFSAERTGGSVSTLTIQRTQQEDSAVYLCASSFDRGRETQYFGPGTRLLVL.

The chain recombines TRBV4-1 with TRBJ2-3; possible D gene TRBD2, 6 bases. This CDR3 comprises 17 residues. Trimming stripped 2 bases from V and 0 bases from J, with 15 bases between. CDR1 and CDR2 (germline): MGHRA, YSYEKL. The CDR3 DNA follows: TGCGCCAGCAGCCAAATCAGACTAGTTCGTAGCACAGATACGCAGTATTTT. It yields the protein CASSQIRLVRSTDTQYF.

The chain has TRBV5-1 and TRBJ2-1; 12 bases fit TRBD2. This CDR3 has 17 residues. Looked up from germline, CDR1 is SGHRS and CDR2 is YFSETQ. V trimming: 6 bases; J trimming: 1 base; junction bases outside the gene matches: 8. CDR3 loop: CASKSLAGGLSYNEQFF. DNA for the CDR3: TGCGCCAGCAAGTCGCTAGCGGGAGGGCTATCCTACAATGAGCAGTTCTTC.

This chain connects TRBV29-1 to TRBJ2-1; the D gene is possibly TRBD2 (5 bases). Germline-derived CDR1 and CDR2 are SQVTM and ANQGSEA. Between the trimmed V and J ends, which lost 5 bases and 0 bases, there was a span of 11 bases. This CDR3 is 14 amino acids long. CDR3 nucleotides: TGCAGCGTTACCCGGAGGAGCTCCTACAATGAGCAGTTCTTC. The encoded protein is CSVTRRSSYNEQFF.

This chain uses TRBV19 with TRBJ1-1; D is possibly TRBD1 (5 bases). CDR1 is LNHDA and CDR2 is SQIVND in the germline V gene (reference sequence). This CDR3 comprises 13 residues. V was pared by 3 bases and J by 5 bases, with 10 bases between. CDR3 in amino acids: CASSIWGGTEAFF. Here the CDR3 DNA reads TGTGCCAGTAGTATCTGGGGGGGGACTGAAGCTTTCTTT.

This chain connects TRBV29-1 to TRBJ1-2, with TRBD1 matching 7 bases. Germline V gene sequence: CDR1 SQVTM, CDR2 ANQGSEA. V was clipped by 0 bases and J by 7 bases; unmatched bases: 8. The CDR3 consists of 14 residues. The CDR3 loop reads CSVEDRGGSSGYTF. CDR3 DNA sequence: TGCAGCGTTGAAGATCGAGGGGGCTCAAGTGGCTACACCTTC.

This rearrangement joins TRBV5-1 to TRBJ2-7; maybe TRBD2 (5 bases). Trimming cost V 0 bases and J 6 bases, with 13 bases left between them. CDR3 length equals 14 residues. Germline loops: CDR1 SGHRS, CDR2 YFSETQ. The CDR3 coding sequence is TGCGCCAGCAGCTTGGGACTCGAGGGCGGCGAGCAGTACTTC. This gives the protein CASSLGLEGGEQYF.

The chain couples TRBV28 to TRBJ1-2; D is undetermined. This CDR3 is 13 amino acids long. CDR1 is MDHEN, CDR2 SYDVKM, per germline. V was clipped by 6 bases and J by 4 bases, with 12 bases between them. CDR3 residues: CASSDLSVYGYTF. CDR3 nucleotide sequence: TGTGCCAGCAGCGATCTATCGGTCTATGGCTACACCTTC.

The CDR3: CASSHSGYEQYF. Here the CDR3 DNA reads TGTGCCAGCAGCCATTCCGGGTACGAGCAGTACTTC. The V gene is TRBV11-3, the J gene TRBJ2-7; no clear D gene. The CDR3 totals 12 residues. The V end was cut by 5 bases, the J end by 4 bases, with 9 bases between. The germline CDR1 and CDR2 sequences are SGHNT and YENEEA.

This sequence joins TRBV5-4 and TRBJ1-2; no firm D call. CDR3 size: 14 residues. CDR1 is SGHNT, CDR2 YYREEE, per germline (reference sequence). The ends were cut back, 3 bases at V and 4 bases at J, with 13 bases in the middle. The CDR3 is CASSSSAGSYGYTF. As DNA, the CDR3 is TGTGCCAGCAGCTCTAGTGCAGGATCCTATGGCTACACCTTC.

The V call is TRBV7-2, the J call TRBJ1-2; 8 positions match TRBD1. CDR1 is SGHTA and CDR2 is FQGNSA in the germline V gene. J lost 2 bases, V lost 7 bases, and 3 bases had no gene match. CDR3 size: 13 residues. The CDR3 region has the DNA TGTGCCAGCAACTCAGGGGGCAACTATGGCTACACCTTC. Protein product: CASNSGGNYGYTF.

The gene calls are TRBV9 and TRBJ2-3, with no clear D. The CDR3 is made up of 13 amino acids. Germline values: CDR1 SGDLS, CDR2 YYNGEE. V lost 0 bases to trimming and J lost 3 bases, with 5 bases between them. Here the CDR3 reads CASSVVGTDTQYF. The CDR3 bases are TGTGCCAGCAGCGTAGTAGGGACAGATACGCAGTATTTT.

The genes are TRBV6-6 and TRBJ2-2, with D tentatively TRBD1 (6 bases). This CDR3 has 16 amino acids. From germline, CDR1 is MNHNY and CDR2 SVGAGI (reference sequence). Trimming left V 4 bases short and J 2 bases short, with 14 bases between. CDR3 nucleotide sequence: TGTGCCAGCAGTTTCGGACAGAGCTTTAACACCGGGGAGCTGTTTTTT. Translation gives CASSFGQSFNTGELFF.

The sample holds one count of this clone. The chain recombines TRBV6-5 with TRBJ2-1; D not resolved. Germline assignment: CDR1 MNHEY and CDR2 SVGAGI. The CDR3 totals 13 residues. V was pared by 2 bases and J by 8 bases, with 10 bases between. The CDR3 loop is CASSYQAMDEQFF. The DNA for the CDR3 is TGTGCCAGCAGTTACCAAGCGATGGATGAGCAGTTCTTC.

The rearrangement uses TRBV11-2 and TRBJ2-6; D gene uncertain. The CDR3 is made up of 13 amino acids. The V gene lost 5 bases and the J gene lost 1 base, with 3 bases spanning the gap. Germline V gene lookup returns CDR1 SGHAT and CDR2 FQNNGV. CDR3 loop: CASSQSGANVLTF. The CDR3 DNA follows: TGTGCCAGCAGCCAATCTGGGGCCAACGTCCTGACTTTC.

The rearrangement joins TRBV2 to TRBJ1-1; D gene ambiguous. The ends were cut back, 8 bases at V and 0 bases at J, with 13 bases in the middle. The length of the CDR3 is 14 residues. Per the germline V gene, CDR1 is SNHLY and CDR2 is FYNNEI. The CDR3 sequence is CASGRLIMNTEAFF. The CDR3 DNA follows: TGTGCCAGCGGCAGGCTTATCATGAACACTGAAGCTTTCTTT. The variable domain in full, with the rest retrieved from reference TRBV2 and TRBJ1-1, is EPEVTQTPSHQVTQMGQEVILRCVPISNHLYFYWYRQILGQKVEFLVSFYNNEISEKSEIFDDQFSVERPDGSNFTLKIRSTKLEDSAMYFCASGRLIMNTEAFFGQGTRLTVV.

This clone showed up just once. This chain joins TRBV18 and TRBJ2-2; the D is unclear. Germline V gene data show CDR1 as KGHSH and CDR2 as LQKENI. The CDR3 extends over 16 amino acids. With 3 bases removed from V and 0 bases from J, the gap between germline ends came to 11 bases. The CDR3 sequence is CASSPNPPPNTGELFF. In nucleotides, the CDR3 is TGTGCCAGCTCACCGAACCCTCCCCCGAACACCGGGGAGCTGTTTTTT.

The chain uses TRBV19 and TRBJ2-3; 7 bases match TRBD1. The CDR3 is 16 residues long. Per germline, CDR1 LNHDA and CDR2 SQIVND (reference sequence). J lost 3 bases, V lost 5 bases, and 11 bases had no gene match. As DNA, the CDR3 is TGTGCCAGTAGTCAATTCCGACAGGGTAGAACAGATACGCAGTATTTT. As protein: CASSQFRQGRTDTQYF.

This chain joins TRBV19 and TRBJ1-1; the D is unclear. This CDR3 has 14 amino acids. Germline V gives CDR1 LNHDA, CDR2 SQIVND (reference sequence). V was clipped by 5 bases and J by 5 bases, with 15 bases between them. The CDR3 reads CASSSSAAKTEAFF. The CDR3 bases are TGTGCCAGTAGTTCCTCGGCCGCGAAGACTGAAGCTTTCTTT.

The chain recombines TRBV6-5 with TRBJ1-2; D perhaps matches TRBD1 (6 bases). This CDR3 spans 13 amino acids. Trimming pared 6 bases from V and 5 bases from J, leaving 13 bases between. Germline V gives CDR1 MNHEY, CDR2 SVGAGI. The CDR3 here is CASRKTGGYGYTF. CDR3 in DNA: TGTGCCAGCAGGAAGACAGGAGGATATGGCTACACCTTC.

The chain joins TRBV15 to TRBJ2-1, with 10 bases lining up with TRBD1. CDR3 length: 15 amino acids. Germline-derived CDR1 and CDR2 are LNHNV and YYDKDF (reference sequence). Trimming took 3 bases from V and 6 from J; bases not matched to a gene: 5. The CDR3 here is CATSRKDRGFNEQFF. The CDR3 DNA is TGTGCCACCAGCAGGAAGGACAGGGGGTTCAATGAGCAGTTCTTC.

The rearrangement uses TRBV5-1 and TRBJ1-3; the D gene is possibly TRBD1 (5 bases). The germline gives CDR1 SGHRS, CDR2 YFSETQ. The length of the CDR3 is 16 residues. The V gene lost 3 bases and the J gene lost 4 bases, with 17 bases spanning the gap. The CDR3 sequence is CASSSEPGGVGNTIYF. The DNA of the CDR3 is TGCGCCAGCAGCTCCGAGCCTGGGGGGGTCGGAAACACCATATATTTT.

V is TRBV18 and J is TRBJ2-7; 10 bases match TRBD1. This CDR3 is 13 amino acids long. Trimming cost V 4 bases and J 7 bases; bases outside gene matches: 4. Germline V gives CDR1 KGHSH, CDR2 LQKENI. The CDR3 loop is CASSRDRGEEQYV. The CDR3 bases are TGTGCCAGCTCACGGGACAGGGGCGAGGAGCAGTACGTC.